The present TCR beta chain was sequenced within a study of cytomegalovirus exposure and HLA in healthy donors. PCR was performed using 60 Vbeta and 13 Jbeta primers. Some clones are missing from TCRdb's copy, which holds only in-frame ones; the method was immunoSEQ multiplex PCR. The data contain under 250,000 clones, 65% to 85% of them seen just once; the ten biggest clones take up 2.9%. Per the germline V gene, CDR1 is DFQATT and CDR2 is SNEGSKA (reference sequence). Trimming removed 6 bases from V and 8 bases from J, with 11 bases in between. The CDR3 sequence is 11 residues long. The sequence was collected from a woman between 25 and 40 years old in good health and CMV-seronegative. This chain connects TRBV20-1 to TRBJ2-1; D unclear. The sequencing sample was made of PBMCs. The CDR3 sequence is CSAQRVDEQFF. The CDR3 bases are TGCAGTGCCCAACGGGTCGATGAGCAGTTCTTC.